These 27 T cell receptor beta chains were sequenced from one sample in a study of control samples from healthy donors and cancer patients. Generated by immunoSEQ multiplex PCR, the TCRdb table keeps only in-frame clones and is missing some. The sample has 120,000 to 150,000 clones; roughly 89% are singletons. The sample taken for sequencing was blood. These receptors were obtained from a man younger than 40 in good health.

The chain employs TRBV5-6 and TRBJ2-1; no firm D call. This CDR3 has 12 amino acids. Germline V lookup: CDR1 SGHDT, CDR2 YYEEEE. Trimming took 0 bases from V and 9 from J, leaving 7 bases between them. CDR3 amino acids: CASSLGFSEQFF. CDR3 bases: TGTGCCAGCAGCTTGGGGTTTTCTGAGCAGTTCTTC.

CDR3 sequence: CASSVRDRGSQPQHF. The CDR3 DNA reads as TGTGCCAGCAGTGTCCGGGACAGGGGAAGTCAGCCCCAGCATTTT. This sequence joins TRBV6-2 or TRBV6-3 and TRBJ1-5, with 10 bases that match TRBD1. The CDR3 loop spans 15 amino acids. In germline, CDR1 is MNHEY, CDR2 SVGEGT. J gave up 6 bases and V 5 bases, and 7 bases lay outside the gene matches.

This clone was observed once. This sequence joins TRBV6-6 and TRBJ1-2, with D possibly being TRBD1 (6 bases). V was shortened by 5 bases and J by 5 bases, with 24 bases between the two germline ends. Per germline, CDR1 MNHNY and CDR2 SVGAGI (reference sequence). This CDR3 has 17 amino acids. CDR3 nucleotide sequence: TGTGCCAGCAGTCAGGACCCATGGGAGGGGGGGCGGTATGGCTACACCTTC. Its protein is CASSQDPWEGGRYGYTF.

This chain links TRBV4-3 with TRBJ2-1; 7 positions match TRBD2. Per germline, CDR1 LGHNA and CDR2 YSLEER. With V trimmed by 0 bases and J by 8 bases, 7 bases remained unmatched. The CDR3 runs 15 residues. The chain's CDR3 is CASSQDRLAAYEQFF. CDR3 bases: TGCGCCAGCAGCCAAGATCGACTAGCCGCCTATGAGCAGTTCTTC.

The rearrangement uses TRBV19 and TRBJ2-6; TRBD2 agrees at 9 bases. V trimming: 5 bases; J trimming: 3 bases; junction bases outside the gene matches: 5. The length of the CDR3 is 16 residues. The germline V gene encodes CDR1 LNHDA and CDR2 SQIVND (reference sequence). The CDR3 DNA sequence: TGTGCCAGTAGTCGGCGGGAGGGGTTTGGGGCCAACGTCCTGACTTTC. This sequence encodes CASSRREGFGANVLTF.

CDR3 sequence (DNA): TGTGCCACCAGTGTTGGTGTAAGCTCCTACAATGAGCAGTTCTTC. Translating gives CATSVGVSSYNEQFF. J is TRBJ2-1 and V is TRBV24-1, with D hard to call. Trimming left V 5 bases short and J 0 bases short, with 10 bases between. There are 15 residues in the CDR3. Germline V gene sequence: CDR1 KGHDR, CDR2 SFDVKD.

The genes are TRBV9 and TRBJ2-7; D is possibly TRBD1 or TRBD2 (6 bases each). Trimming took off 0 bases at V and 3 bases at J, with 22 bases between the two ends. CDR1 is SGDLS, CDR2 YYNGEE, per germline. The length of the CDR3 is 18 residues. Here the CDR3 DNA reads TGTGCCAGCAGCGTAGTATCCCCGTGGGGGGCACAGTTCTACGAGCAGTACTTC. Translation gives CASSVVSPWGAQFYEQYF.

The rearrangement joins TRBV11-2 to TRBJ2-7; D gene uncertain. Germline CDR1 reads SGHAT; CDR2 reads FQNNGV. The CDR3 consists of 10 residues. The V end was cut by 4 bases, the J end by 9 bases, with 7 bases between. The CDR3 DNA follows: TGTGCCAGCAGCTCAAACGTGCAGTACTTC. Translated, it gives CASSSNVQYF.

This chain joins TRBV4-3 and TRBJ2-6; a weak D match, TRBD1 (6 bases). Germline V CDR1 and CDR2: LGHNA, YSLEER. V gave up 0 bases and J gave up 4 bases, with 10 bases separating them. CDR3 length: 16 amino acids. CDR3 residues: CASSQDGTRGANVLTF. For the CDR3, the DNA is TGCGCCAGCAGCCAAGACGGGACAAGAGGGGCCAACGTCCTGACTTTC.

The rearrangement links TRBV11-2 to TRBJ1-6; 8 nucleotides align to TRBD1. This CDR3 is built from 15 residues. CDR1 and CDR2 from the germline V gene are SGHAT and FQNNGV. V was clipped by 4 bases and J by 10 bases; unmatched bases: 9. The chain's CDR3 is CASSSGTGGRSPLHF. CDR3 DNA sequence: TGTGCCAGCAGCTCAGGCACAGGGGGTAGGTCACCCCTCCACTTT.

The genes are TRBV24-1 and TRBJ1-2; no reliable D call. V shed 1 base and J shed 1 base, with 6 bases lying between them. CDR1 KGHDR and CDR2 SFDVKD come from the germline V gene. The CDR3 runs 14 residues. CDR3 nucleotide sequence: TGTGCCACCAGTGATTTAACTTATAACTATGGCTACACCTTC. Its translation: CATSDLTYNYGYTF.

V and J are TRBV11-2 and TRBJ1-1; D gene unclear. The germline CDR1 and CDR2 sequences are SGHAT and FQNNGV. The V end lost 2 bases, the J end lost 5 bases, and 6 bases lay between the germline ends. The CDR3 totals 12 residues. The CDR3 sequence is CASSLTGTEAFF. The CDR3 DNA sequence: TGTGCCAGCAGCTTAACGGGGACTGAAGCTTTCTTT.

This clone is a singleton in its sample. The V and J genes are TRBV9 and TRBJ2-7; weak D call: TRBD1 (5 bases). The CDR3 length is 14 residues. Germline CDR1 and CDR2: SGDLS and YYNGEE. The V and J ends lost 0 bases and 2 bases respectively, with 9 bases between them. The CDR3 coding sequence is TGTGCCAGCAGCGTAGGAATAGGGGCCTACGAGCAGTACTTC. It encodes CASSVGIGAYEQYF.

This chain links TRBV27 with TRBJ2-1; either TRBD1 or TRBD2 may fit D (7 bases each). Germline-derived CDR1 and CDR2 are MNHEY and SMNVEV (reference sequence). V gave up 4 bases and J gave up 4 bases, with 20 bases separating them. This CDR3 has 17 amino acids. The DNA for the CDR3 is TGTGCCAGCAGTTCCATCCTTCAGGGGGGGATTTACAATGAGCAGTTCTTC. Translating it yields CASSSILQGGIYNEQFF.

The chain couples TRBV27 to TRBJ2-1, with 9 bases identical to TRBD2. V lost 4 bases to trimming and J lost 6 bases; unmatched junction nucleotides: 13. The germline V gene has CDR1 MNHEY and CDR2 SMNVEV (reference sequence). There are 17 residues in the CDR3. The DNA of the CDR3 is TGTGCCAGCAGTTCCGCGGGGGGGGCCTTCTCCGGCAATGAGCAGTTCTTC. Translating gives CASSSAGGAFSGNEQFF.

In this sample, this clone turned up once. The chain is built from TRBV4-3 and TRBJ2-7; 10 bases map to TRBD2. The CDR3 runs 16 residues. Per germline, CDR1 LGHNA and CDR2 YSLEER. Trimming cost V 3 bases and J 0 bases; bases outside gene matches: 5. CDR3 sequence: CASSQISGGSSYEQYF. In nucleotides, the CDR3 is TGCGCCAGCAGCCAGATTAGCGGGGGGAGCTCCTACGAGCAGTACTTC.

The CDR3 is CASSLAGYEKLFF. CDR3 DNA: TGTGCCAGCAGCTTAGCCGGGTATGAAAAACTGTTTTTT. The J gene is TRBJ1-4, the V gene TRBV11-2; no reliable D call. Germline-derived CDR1 and CDR2 are SGHAT and FQNNGV. V was pared by 1 base and J by 6 bases, with 6 bases between. The CDR3 has 13 amino acids.

V and J are TRBV24-1 and TRBJ2-5; D may be TRBD2 (6 bases). The CDR3 runs to 16 residues. The germline CDR1 and CDR2 sequences are KGHDR and SFDVKD. Deletions cut 0 bases from V and 3 bases from J, with 13 bases between. CDR3 DNA: TGTGCCACCAGTGATTTGACGGGAGACGTGGAAGAGACCCAGTACTTC. It codes for CATSDLTGDVEETQYF.

The V and J genes are TRBV11-2 and TRBJ2-3, with TRBD2 matching over 12 bases. The V gene end was trimmed by 4 bases and the J gene end by 4 bases; junction bases not matched to a gene: 9. Germline loops: CDR1 SGHAT, CDR2 FQNNGV. There are 17 residues in the CDR3. The CDR3 DNA sequence: TGTGCCAGCAGCTCCGAAAGGACTAGCGGGAATGCAGATACGCAGTATTTT. This translates into CASSSERTSGNADTQYF.

The V gene is TRBV24-1, the J gene TRBJ2-2; D might be TRBD1 (5 bases). Germline-derived CDR1 and CDR2 are KGHDR and SFDVKD. V lost 6 bases, J lost 8 bases, and 18 bases lay in between. The CDR3 contains 15 residues. CDR3 sequence reads: CATSWGTHNGGELFF. The CDR3 bases are TGTGCCACCAGTTGGGGCACCCACAACGGGGGGGAGCTGTTTTTT.

The chain recombines TRBV6-5 with TRBJ2-1, with TRBD2 identical over 8 bases. Trimming cost V 2 bases and J 8 bases; bases outside gene matches: 11. The CDR3 covers 16 residues. Germline V gene lookup returns CDR1 MNHEY and CDR2 SVGAGI. CDR3 sequence (DNA): TGTGCCAGCAGTTACCAAGTCGGACTAGCTCCCCATGAGCAGTTCTTC. It codes for CASSYQVGLAPHEQFF.

This chain uses TRBV7-6 with TRBJ2-5, with D perhaps given as TRBD1 or TRBD2 (5 bases each). The germline V and J ends were trimmed by 1 base and 7 bases, with 16 bases remaining between them. Germline CDR1 reads SGHVS; CDR2 reads FNYEAQ. There are 15 residues in the CDR3. The CDR3 protein is CASSLGSGTGLTQYF. The CDR3 nucleotides are TGTGCCAGCAGCTTAGGTTCCGGGACGGGGTTGACCCAGTACTTC.

A single count supports this clone. V usage is TRBV19 and J usage is TRBJ1-6, with a possible D match to TRBD1 (6 bases). The V gene lost 3 bases and the J gene lost 9 bases, with 15 bases spanning the gap. Germline V gene data show CDR1 as LNHDA and CDR2 as SQIVND (reference sequence). The CDR3 is made up of 15 amino acids. The CDR3 loop reads CASSMVYREASPLHF. CDR3 sequence (DNA): TGTGCCAGTAGTATGGTGTACAGGGAGGCTTCACCCCTCCACTTT.

V and J are TRBV7-2 and TRBJ2-5; possible D gene TRBD1, 6 bases. The CDR3 totals 12 residues. The ends were cut back, 6 bases at V and 3 bases at J, with 8 bases in the middle. Germline-derived CDR1 and CDR2 are SGHTA and FQGNSA. This CDR3 is CASSTGKETQYF. The DNA for the CDR3 is TGTGCCAGCAGTACAGGGAAAGAGACCCAGTACTTC.

The V call is TRBV6-5, the J call TRBJ2-2, with 10 bases matching TRBD1. CDR1 MNHEY and CDR2 SVGAGI come from the germline V gene. CDR3 length: 15 amino acids. With V trimmed by 7 bases and J by 3 bases, 5 bases remained unmatched. In nucleotides, the CDR3 is TGTGCCAGCAAGAAAGGGACAGGGGACACCGGGGAGCTGTTTTTT. It yields the protein CASKKGTGDTGELFF.

The chain joins TRBV5-1 to TRBJ2-5; 7 bases agree with TRBD2. Looked up from germline, CDR1 is SGHRS and CDR2 is YFSETQ. V trimming: 1 base; J trimming: 2 bases; junction bases outside the gene matches: 5. The CDR3 runs 15 residues. CDR3 sequence (DNA): TGCGCCAGCAGCTTGTCTAGCGGTTCTCAAGAGACCCAGTACTTC. It specifies CASSLSSGSQETQYF.

This rearrangement joins TRBV4-2 to TRBJ2-1; 8 bases fit TRBD1. Germline CDR1 and CDR2: LGHNA and YNFKEQ. Trimming took 4 bases from V and 9 from J; bases not matched to a gene: 11. This CDR3 region has 15 residues. CDR3 sequence: CASSRPDRDEGEQFF. In nucleotides, the CDR3 is TGTGCCAGCAGCCGACCGGACAGGGATGAAGGTGAGCAGTTCTTC.